One sample yielded the 21 T cell receptor beta chains listed below, sequenced in a study of graft-versus-host responses after intestinal transplantation. Their recognized antigens are unknown. The repertoire was sequenced with immunoSEQ multiplex PCR; TCRdb's copy has only in-frame clones and lacks some. The sample shows about 100,000 clones, about 90% of them seen only once. Sequenced here: unstimulated CD4+ T cells sorted from spleen or lymph node cells, sampled before transplant. The receptor source for this set is a human donor who was the organ donor for an intestinal transplant.

This clone has only one observation. For the CDR3, the DNA is TGTGCCAGTAGTATCGGGCGCTTCAATCAGCCCCAGCATTTT. The encoded protein is CASSIGRFNQPQHF. V gene TRBV19 combines with J gene TRBJ1-5, with D unclear. Per the germline V gene, CDR1 is LNHDA and CDR2 is SQIVND (reference sequence). V dropped 3 bases and J dropped 3 bases, with 9 bases sitting between them. The CDR3 covers 14 residues.

The chain is built from TRBV9 and TRBJ1-3; D is undetermined. CDR1 is SGDLS, CDR2 YYNGEE, per germline. The CDR3 loop spans 15 amino acids. The V end was cut by 0 bases, the J end by 0 bases, with 7 bases between. The CDR3 loop reads CASSVGAGSGNTIYF. The CDR3 DNA reads TGTGCCAGCAGCGTAGGGGCGGGCTCTGGAAACACCATATATTTT.

The rearrangement uses TRBV28 and TRBJ1-2; D ambiguous. In germline, CDR1 is MDHEN, CDR2 SYDVKM. Trimming cost V 6 bases and J 0 bases, with 5 bases left between them. This CDR3 is 12 amino acids long. CDR3 sequence reads: CASSPPNYGYTF. CDR3 DNA sequence: TGTGCCAGCAGCCCGCCTAACTATGGCTACACCTTC.

The V and J genes are TRBV10-2 and TRBJ1-2; a weak D match, TRBD1 (6 bases). Per germline, CDR1 WSHSY and CDR2 SAAADI. This CDR3 region has 13 residues. Trimming pared 8 bases from V and 3 bases from J, leaving 13 bases between. In DNA form, the CDR3 reads TGCGCCAGCTCGGCCGGGGGCGACTATGGCTACACCTTC. This codes for CASSAGGDYGYTF.

The chain has TRBV4-2 and TRBJ1-2, with TRBD1 identical over 7 bases. Losses at the gene ends were 0 bases for V and 5 bases for J; bases not matched to a gene: 6. Looked up from germline, CDR1 is LGHNA and CDR2 is YNFKEQ. The CDR3 has 15 residues. In nucleotides, the CDR3 is TGTGCCAGCAGCCAAGATTCGGCAGGGGGGTATGGCTACACCTTC. It codes for CASSQDSAGGYGYTF.

The count of this clone is one. The J gene is TRBJ2-5, the V gene TRBV14, with D possibly being TRBD1 (5 bases). V was shortened by 4 bases and J by 5 bases, with 17 bases between the two germline ends. Per germline, CDR1 SGHDN and CDR2 FVKESK. CDR3 length: 15 residues. In DNA form, the CDR3 reads TGTGCCAGCAGCCGCAGGGTTCTTGTTGTGGAGACCCAGTACTTC. Its translation: CASSRRVLVVETQYF.

The J gene is TRBJ1-2, the V gene TRBV4-1; maybe TRBD1 (5 bases). This CDR3 contains 17 residues. V lost 3 bases and J lost 1, with 18 bases in between. Per germline, CDR1 MGHRA and CDR2 YSYEKL. The CDR3 protein is CASSQVGGAGGNYGYTF. CDR3 in DNA: TGCGCCAGCAGCCAGGTGGGAGGGGCTGGGGGTAACTATGGCTACACCTTC.

V and J are TRBV4-2 and TRBJ1-5, with D possibly matching TRBD1 (5 bases). This CDR3 has 14 residues. Trimming removed 1 base from V and 5 bases from J, with 9 bases in between. Germline V gene data show CDR1 as LGHNA and CDR2 as YNFKEQ. CDR3 loop: CASSQGTGYQPQHF. In DNA form, the CDR3 reads TGTGCCAGCAGCCAAGGAACAGGTTATCAGCCCCAGCATTTT.

This sequence joins TRBV27 and TRBJ2-1; no reliable D call. Germline V gives CDR1 MNHEY, CDR2 SMNVEV (reference sequence). The CDR3 has 14 residues. V lost 3 bases, J lost 5 bases, and 11 bases lay in between. The CDR3 DNA follows: TGTGCCAGCAGTTTGTCCAAAATCGACAATGAGCAGTTCTTC. Translating it yields CASSLSKIDNEQFF.

This sequence joins TRBV29-1 and TRBJ2-2, with D uncertain. Deletions cut 3 bases from V and 1 base from J, with 3 bases between. Per germline, CDR1 SQVTM and CDR2 ANQGSEA. The CDR3 runs 12 residues. The CDR3 spells CSVEVNTGELFF. Here the CDR3 DNA reads TGCAGCGTTGAGGTGAACACCGGGGAGCTGTTTTTT.

The V gene is TRBV4-2, the J gene TRBJ1-4, with 8 bases matching TRBD1. The CDR3 sequence is 14 residues long. Germline CDR1 is LGHNA and CDR2 is YNFKEQ. The V and J ends lost 8 bases and 7 bases, in that order; junction bases with no gene match: 9. The CDR3 DNA follows: TGTGCCAGCGGAAAAGGGACAGGCACTGAAAAACTGTTTTTT. As protein: CASGKGTGTEKLFF.

The chain employs TRBV2 and TRBJ2-1, with 10 positions matching TRBD2. V gave up 3 bases and J gave up 8 bases; unmatched junction bases: 10. Germline CDR1 is SNHLY and CDR2 is FYNNEI. The CDR3 length is 16 residues. The CDR3 reads CASSDFVSGGAHEQFF. The CDR3 DNA follows: TGTGCCAGCAGTGATTTCGTCAGCGGGGGGGCCCATGAGCAGTTCTTC.

The chain carries TRBV14 and TRBJ1-3; D gene ambiguous. This CDR3 spans 14 amino acids. In germline, CDR1 is SGHDN, CDR2 FVKESK. V lost 5 bases, J lost 0 bases, and 8 bases lay in between. As DNA, the CDR3 is TGTGCCAGCAGCGGCCAGAGCTCTGGAAACACCATATATTTT. The encoded protein is CASSGQSSGNTIYF.

J is TRBJ2-3 and V is TRBV28, with D possibly being TRBD2 (7 bases). Germline V gene lookup returns CDR1 MDHEN and CDR2 SYDVKM. Trimming stripped 5 bases from V and 0 bases from J, with 18 bases between. This CDR3 contains 17 residues. The CDR3 is CASSPSGAGASTDTQYF. DNA for the CDR3: TGTGCCAGCAGTCCCTCGGGGGCGGGGGCTAGCACAGATACGCAGTATTTT. Together with reference TRBV28 and TRBJ2-3, the CDR3 gives the full variable domain: DVKVTQSSRYLVKRTGEKVFLECVQDMDHENMFWYRQDPGLGLRLIYFSYDVKMKEKGDIPEGYSVSREKKERFSLILESASTNQTSMYLCASSPSGAGASTDTQYFGPGTRLTVL.

The chain couples TRBV19 to TRBJ1-1; 8 bases are a match to TRBD1. The ends lost 10 bases at V and 0 bases at J; junction bases unmatched: 13. Germline assignment: CDR1 LNHDA and CDR2 SQIVND (reference sequence). There are 16 residues in the CDR3. Here the CDR3 reads CATRDRGFLVNTEAFF. The DNA of the CDR3 is TGTGCCACCCGAGACAGGGGTTTCTTGGTGAACACTGAAGCTTTCTTT.

The chain recombines TRBV9 with TRBJ1-5; D gene uncertain. Between the trimmed V and J ends, which lost 3 bases and 2 bases, there was a span of 12 bases. CDR1 and CDR2 from the germline V gene are SGDLS and YYNGEE. The CDR3 contains 15 residues. In nucleotides, the CDR3 is TGTGCCAGCAGCGCGACCGGCACGGGCAATCAGCCCCAGCATTTT. It is translated as CASSATGTGNQPQHF.

This clone appeared a single time. The rearrangement joins TRBV10-1 to TRBJ2-7, with D uncertain. This CDR3 is built from 14 residues. V was shortened by 3 bases and J by 2 bases, with 11 bases between the two germline ends. CDR1 and CDR2 (germline): WNHNN, SYGVQD (reference sequence). The CDR3 DNA is TGCGCCAGCAGTGACTCAGTCTTTACCTACGAGCAGTACTTC. It encodes CASSDSVFTYEQYF.

Here the CDR3 reads CSVHTNRGRGYTEAFF. CDR3 sequence (DNA): TGCAGCGTCCACACCAACAGGGGGCGAGGGTACACTGAAGCTTTCTTT. This chain connects TRBV29-1 to TRBJ1-1; 9 nucleotides line up with TRBD1. The trim removed 6 bases at V and 3 bases at J, leaving 14 bases unmatched. Germline-derived CDR1 and CDR2 are SQVTM and ANQGSEA. This CDR3 has 16 amino acids.

The chain employs TRBV5-1 and TRBJ1-6, with TRBD1 as a possible D gene (6 bases). Trimming pared 4 bases from V and 10 bases from J, leaving 15 bases between. This CDR3 is built from 14 residues. Germline CDR1 SGHRS, CDR2 YFSETQ. CDR3 loop: CASSPVQGVSPLHF. CDR3 nucleotides: TGCGCCAGCAGCCCGGTACAGGGAGTCTCACCCCTCCACTTT.

The chain recombines TRBV2 with TRBJ2-3; D uncertain. Between the trimmed V and J ends, which lost 7 bases and 2 bases, there was a span of 10 bases. The CDR3 has 13 amino acids. Germline CDR1 reads SNHLY; CDR2 reads FYNNEI. DNA of the CDR3: TGTGCCAGCAAAAGATCTGACACAGATACGCAGTATTTT. It codes for CASKRSDTDTQYF.

The V and J genes are TRBV19 and TRBJ2-7; no clear D gene. CDR3 length: 14 amino acids. Germline V lookup: CDR1 LNHDA, CDR2 SQIVND (reference sequence). Trimming removed 1 base from V and 2 bases from J, with 9 bases in between. The CDR3 region is CASSIVGGAYEQYF. The CDR3 DNA follows: TGTGCCAGTAGTATAGTCGGCGGAGCCTACGAGCAGTACTTC. Together with reference TRBV19 and TRBJ2-7, the CDR3 gives the full variable domain: DGGITQSPKYLFRKEGQNVTLSCEQNLNHDAMYWYRQDPGQGLRLIYYSQIVNDFQKGDIAEGYSVSREKKESFPLTVTSAQKNPTAFYLCASSIVGGAYEQYFGPGTRLTVT.